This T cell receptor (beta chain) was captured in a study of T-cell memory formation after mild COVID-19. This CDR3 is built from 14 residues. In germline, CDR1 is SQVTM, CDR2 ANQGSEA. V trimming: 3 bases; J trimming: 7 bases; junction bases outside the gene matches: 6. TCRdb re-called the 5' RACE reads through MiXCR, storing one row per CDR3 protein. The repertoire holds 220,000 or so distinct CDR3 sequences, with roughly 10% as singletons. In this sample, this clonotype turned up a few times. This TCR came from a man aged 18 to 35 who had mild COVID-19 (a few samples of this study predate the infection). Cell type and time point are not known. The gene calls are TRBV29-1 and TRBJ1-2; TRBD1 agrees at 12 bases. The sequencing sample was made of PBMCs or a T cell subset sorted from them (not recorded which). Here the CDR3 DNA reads TGCAGCGTTGAGACCGGGACAGGGGGCCTTGGCTACACCTTC. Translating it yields CSVETGTGGLGYTF.